The 9 T cell receptor beta chains below come from one sample, sequenced in a study of blood T cell repertoires in COVID-19. Profiling relied on immunoSEQ multiplex PCR, and the TCRdb table lists in-frame clones only, not all of them. Here the sample spans about 78,000 clones, roughly 86% being singletons. Sequencing used peripheral blood. All receptors derive from a man in his fifties with active or convalescent COVID-19.

This chain links TRBV6-1 with TRBJ2-6, with D possibly matching TRBD1 (5 bases). The CDR3 consists of 18 residues. Trimming took off 4 bases at V and 0 bases at J, with 16 bases between the two ends. Germline values: CDR1 MNHNS, CDR2 SASEGT. CDR3: CASSGLQAHRSGANVLTF. CDR3 coding DNA: TGTGCCAGCAGTGGCTTACAGGCCCACCGCTCTGGGGCCAACGTCCTGACTTTC.

The rearrangement links TRBV10-3 to TRBJ1-2; 9 nucleotides agree with TRBD1. V was pared by 11 bases and J by 8 bases, with 15 bases of the junction left unmatched. Germline loops: CDR1 ENHRY, CDR2 SYGVKD. This CDR3 contains 14 residues. The CDR3 sequence: CASGDRDRDAGYTF. The CDR3 DNA is TGTGCCTCCGGGGACCGGGACAGGGACGCGGGCTACACCTTC.

The V gene is TRBV6-5, the J gene TRBJ1-6; weak D call: TRBD1 (5 bases). Between the trimmed V and J ends, which lost 5 bases and 7 bases, there was a span of 15 bases. CDR1 is MNHEY, CDR2 SVGAGI, per germline. The CDR3 has 15 residues. In nucleotides, the CDR3 is TGTGCCAGCAGTAACGAAGGGGCAGGGAATTCACCCCTCCACTTT. Its translation: CASSNEGAGNSPLHF.

The chain has TRBV27 and TRBJ2-1; 14 bases are a match to TRBD2. The junction had 7 bases not matched to a gene; V was cut back by 6 bases and J by 9 bases. CDR3 size: 15 residues. Germline V gene data show CDR1 as MNHEY and CDR2 as SMNVEV (reference sequence). The DNA of the CDR3 is TGTGCCAGCAGACCCCGACTAGCGGGGGGGAGTGAGCAGTTCTTC. Protein: CASRPRLAGGSEQFF.

The rearrangement links TRBV2 to TRBJ1-2, with 9 bases matching TRBD1. CDR1 is SNHLY, CDR2 FYNNEI, per germline. V trimming: 4 bases; J trimming: 8 bases; junction bases outside the gene matches: 11. There are 15 residues in the CDR3. This CDR3 is CASSVGWTGDGGYTF. DNA of the CDR3: TGTGCCAGCAGTGTAGGTTGGACAGGGGATGGCGGCTACACCTTC.

The chain recombines TRBV9 with TRBJ2-3, with 10 positions matching TRBD1. The CDR3 has 16 residues. The V gene's germline CDR1 is SGDLS and CDR2 YYNGEE. Germline trimming cut 2 bases from V and 3 bases from J; bases unmatched to any gene: 6. Written as DNA, the CDR3 is TGTGCCAGCAGCGTTAACCGGGACAGGGGAACAGATACGCAGTATTTT. Protein: CASSVNRDRGTDTQYF.

In DNA form, the CDR3 reads TGCAGCGTTGATGCGGGTTGGGGCTATGGCTACACCTTC. This translates into CSVDAGWGYGYTF. The chain recombines TRBV29-1 with TRBJ1-2; D is unclear. V lost 3 bases, J lost 4 bases, and 12 bases lay in between. The germline gives CDR1 SQVTM, CDR2 ANQGSEA. This CDR3 is 13 amino acids long.

J is TRBJ2-7 and V is TRBV10-2; D gene ambiguous. CDR1 is WSHSY and CDR2 is SAAADI in the germline V gene. There are 13 residues in the CDR3. V dropped 10 bases and J dropped 6 bases, with 19 bases sitting between them. CDR3 DNA: TGCGCCACCATAAAGGCCCAACCGGGCGAGCAGTACGTC. Its protein is CATIKAQPGEQYV.

The chain recombines TRBV6-2 or TRBV6-3 with TRBJ2-3, with D possibly matching TRBD1 (5 bases). V lost 2 bases to trimming and J lost 5 bases, with 11 bases between them. The germline V gene encodes CDR1 MNHEY and CDR2 SVGEGT. The CDR3 runs to 14 residues. The CDR3 here is CASSYGSQGDTQYF. The CDR3 DNA reads TGTGCCAGCAGTTACGGATCGCAGGGAGATACGCAGTATTTT.